These T cell receptor beta chains were read from a single sample in a study of molecular identifiers for immune sequencing clone quantification. MiXCR was run by TCRdb on the PCR reads, yielding one entry per CDR3 protein. The repertoire holds fewer than 350,000 distinct CDR3 sequences, with 24% as singletons. Material: naive CD8+ T cells from blood, with Jurkat cell RNA spiked in. These TCRs come from a human donor in good health. Some libraries in this study had Jurkat cell RNA spiked in. Each CDR3 is given with its conserved first and last residue. Each record gives: clone size, J gene, D gene, V gene, CDR3 DNA, CDR3 protein. D genes are given only for firm matches. Clone size, where shown, is once, few, many, or a class for clones that have expanded.

clone_size: -; j_call: TRBJ2-5; d_call: TRBD2; v_call: TRBV29-1; cdr3_nt: TGCAGCGTTGCACTGCTACTAGCGGGAGAACAAGAGACCCAGTACTTC; cdr3_aa: CSVALLLAGEQETQYF
clone_size: -; j_call: TRBJ2-1; d_call: -; v_call: TRBV15; cdr3_nt: TGTGTCACCAGCAGGAGAGGGGACGGGTCCTACAATGAGCAGTTCTTC; cdr3_aa: CVTSRRGDGSYNEQFF
clone_size: few; j_call: TRBJ2-4; d_call: -; v_call: TRBV4-3; cdr3_nt: TGCGCCAGCAGCCAAGATAGAAGCGGAGTAAACATTCAGTACTTC; cdr3_aa: CASSQDRSGVNIQYF
clone_size: many; j_call: TRBJ2-3; d_call: TRBD2; v_call: TRBV5-4; cdr3_nt: TGTGCCAGCAGCTCCCCTGAACTAGCGGGCACAGATACGCAGTATTTT; cdr3_aa: CASSSPELAGTDTQYF
clone_size: -; j_call: TRBJ2-1; d_call: -; v_call: TRBV6-5; cdr3_nt: TGTGCCAGCAGTTACGCGGGGGCGTACAATGAGCAGTTCTTC; cdr3_aa: CASSYAGAYNEQFF
clone_size: -; j_call: TRBJ2-7; d_call: -; v_call: TRBV20-1; cdr3_nt: TGCAGTGCTAGAGATCTCTTTAGCGACCACTCCTACGAGCAGTACTTC; cdr3_aa: CSARDLFSDHSYEQYF
clone_size: -; j_call: TRBJ1-2; d_call: -; v_call: TRBV5-6; cdr3_nt: TGTGCCAGCAGCTCCCCGGACAGCTACTATGGCTACACCTTC; cdr3_aa: CASSSPDSYYGYTF
clone_size: few; j_call: TRBJ2-5; d_call: TRBD2; v_call: TRBV28; cdr3_nt: TGTGCCAGCAGTTTCCCCCTTGGGGGAGGGCCTCAAGAGACCCAGTACTTC; cdr3_aa: CASSFPLGGGPQETQYF
clone_size: -; j_call: TRBJ2-5; d_call: TRBD1; v_call: TRBV3-1; cdr3_nt: TGTGCCAGCAGCCAAGATAAGACAGGGGCAGAGACCCAGTACTTC; cdr3_aa: CASSQDKTGAETQYF
clone_size: many; j_call: TRBJ1-1; d_call: -; v_call: TRBV5-8; cdr3_nt: TGTGCCAGCAGCTTGGAAGGCAGAGTAGGCACTGAAGCTTTCTTT; cdr3_aa: CASSLEGRVGTEAFF
clone_size: many; j_call: TRBJ2-6; d_call: -; v_call: TRBV9; cdr3_nt: TGTGCCAGCAGCTCTCTCCCTGGGGCCAACGTCCTGACTTTC; cdr3_aa: CASSSLPGANVLTF
clone_size: -; j_call: TRBJ2-2; d_call: -; v_call: TRBV2; cdr3_nt: TGTGCCACCCGGTGGACAAGCGCGGAGGCGCCCACCGGGGAGCTGTTTTTT; cdr3_aa: CATRWTSAEAPTGELFF
clone_size: many; j_call: TRBJ2-7; d_call: -; v_call: TRBV20-1; cdr3_nt: TGCAGTGCTAGAGCCGGCAGGGACTCCTACGAGCAGTACTTC; cdr3_aa: CSARAGRDSYEQYF
clone_size: -; j_call: TRBJ2-7; d_call: -; v_call: TRBV5-5; cdr3_nt: TGTGCCAGCAGCTTGGGTATCGACTACGAGCAGTACTTC; cdr3_aa: CASSLGIDYEQYF
clone_size: many; j_call: TRBJ2-5; d_call: TRBD2; v_call: TRBV29-1; cdr3_nt: TGCAGCGTTCCCCCTCCTCCGGGACTAGTACAAGAGACCCAGTACTTC; cdr3_aa: CSVPPPPGLVQETQYF
clone_size: many; j_call: TRBJ1-1; d_call: -; v_call: TRBV6-6; cdr3_nt: TGTGCCATATACAGGGAAATGAACACTGAAGCTTTCTTT; cdr3_aa: CAIYREMNTEAFF
clone_size: many; j_call: TRBJ1-1; d_call: -; v_call: TRBV7-9; cdr3_nt: TGTGCCAGCAGCACTGACCTGAACACTGAAGCTTTCTTT; cdr3_aa: CASSTDLNTEAFF
clone_size: -; j_call: TRBJ2-2; d_call: TRBD2; v_call: TRBV6-1; cdr3_nt: TGTGCCACTGCGGGGGGGACGAACACCGGGGAGCTGTTTTTT; cdr3_aa: CATAGGTNTGELFF
clone_size: -; j_call: TRBJ1-1; d_call: -; v_call: TRBV7-2; cdr3_nt: TGTGCCAGCAGCTTCGGGACGTGGACTGAAGCTTTCTTT; cdr3_aa: CASSFGTWTEAFF
clone_size: many; j_call: TRBJ1-5; d_call: -; v_call: TRBV27; cdr3_nt: TGTGCCAGCAGTTTCGCGGGGATCCATCAGCCCCAGCATTTT; cdr3_aa: CASSFAGIHQPQHF
clone_size: many; j_call: TRBJ2-5; d_call: TRBD1; v_call: TRBV5-1; cdr3_nt: TGCGCCAGCAGTCGGTGGGCCGGGACAGGGGTAGAAGAGACCCAGTACTTC; cdr3_aa: CASSRWAGTGVEETQYF
clone_size: -; j_call: TRBJ2-3; d_call: TRBD2; v_call: TRBV3-1; cdr3_nt: TGTGCCAGCAGCCAAGACAGGACTAGCGGGACAGATACGCAGTATTTT; cdr3_aa: CASSQDRTSGTDTQYF
clone_size: once; j_call: TRBJ1-2; d_call: -; v_call: TRBV29-1; cdr3_nt: TGCCGCGGTGAGTCAGTCTACGGCTACACCTTC; cdr3_aa: CRGESVYGYTF
clone_size: many; j_call: TRBJ2-1; d_call: -; v_call: TRBV5-8; cdr3_nt: TGTGCCAGCAGCTTTACCGGTGAGCAGTTCTTC; cdr3_aa: CASSFTGEQFF
clone_size: many; j_call: TRBJ1-1; d_call: TRBD1; v_call: TRBV25-1; cdr3_nt: TGTGCCAGCAGGTTGGACAGGGGCACTGAAGCTTTCTTT; cdr3_aa: CASRLDRGTEAFF
clone_size: -; j_call: TRBJ2-7; d_call: -; v_call: TRBV5-1; cdr3_nt: TGCGCCAGCAACTTGGTGGATCCGGGGGAGCAGTACTTC; cdr3_aa: CASNLVDPGEQYF
clone_size: few; j_call: TRBJ2-7; d_call: -; v_call: TRBV27; cdr3_nt: TGTGCCAGCAGTTATATGAAGGGTCCCTACGAGCAGTACTTC; cdr3_aa: CASSYMKGPYEQYF
clone_size: few; j_call: TRBJ2-5; d_call: -; v_call: TRBV7-9; cdr3_nt: TGTGCCAGCAGCTTCGAGGGATCGGAGACCCAGTACTTC; cdr3_aa: CASSFEGSETQYF
clone_size: many; j_call: TRBJ2-4; d_call: -; v_call: TRBV12-3/TRBV12-4; cdr3_nt: TGTGCCAGCATTGGCAGGGAGGACGGCAAAAACATTCAGTACTTC; cdr3_aa: CASIGREDGKNIQYF
clone_size: -; j_call: TRBJ2-1; d_call: TRBD2; v_call: TRBV12-3/TRBV12-4; cdr3_nt: TGTGCCAGCAGTGGAGGGGGACTAGCGGACTCCTACAATGAGCAGTTCTTC; cdr3_aa: CASSGGGLADSYNEQFF
clone_size: many; j_call: TRBJ2-3; d_call: -; v_call: TRBV4-3; cdr3_nt: TGCGCCAGCAGCCAAATGTGGTCAGGGATTTCCACAGATACGCAGTATTTT; cdr3_aa: CASSQMWSGISTDTQYF
clone_size: -; j_call: TRBJ1-6; d_call: -; v_call: TRBV4-3; cdr3_nt: TGCGCCAGCAGCCAAGTGAGGACCGGGATTGATTCACCCCTCCACTTT; cdr3_aa: CASSQVRTGIDSPLHF
clone_size: few; j_call: TRBJ1-4; d_call: -; v_call: TRBV7-9; cdr3_nt: TGTGCCAGCAGCCCCAGGGACGGTAATGAAAAACTGTTTTTT; cdr3_aa: CASSPRDGNEKLFF
clone_size: -; j_call: TRBJ1-1; d_call: TRBD1; v_call: TRBV30; cdr3_nt: TGTGCCTGGACTGAGGGCTCAGGGGGCGCCTGGACTGAAGCTTTCTTT; cdr3_aa: CAWTEGSGGAWTEAFF
clone_size: many; j_call: TRBJ2-3; d_call: TRBD2; v_call: TRBV7-9; cdr3_nt: TGTGCCAGCAGCCCACCGCCCCGGACTAGGGCGGGAACCGCAGATACGCAGTATTTT; cdr3_aa: CASSPPPRTRAGTADTQYF
clone_size: -; j_call: TRBJ2-1; d_call: -; v_call: TRBV3-1; cdr3_nt: TGTGCCAGCAGCCAAGAGGGGCGAGACAATGAGCAGTTCTTC; cdr3_aa: CASSQEGRDNEQFF
clone_size: -; j_call: TRBJ2-7; d_call: -; v_call: TRBV6-2/TRBV6-3; cdr3_nt: TGTGCCAGCAGTTACCCGGACATCCCCTACGAGCAGTACTTC; cdr3_aa: CASSYPDIPYEQYF
clone_size: -; j_call: TRBJ2-4; d_call: -; v_call: TRBV3-1; cdr3_nt: TGTGCCAGCAGCCACGGGGTCACAACCCTAGCCAAAAACATTAAGTACTTC; cdr3_aa: CASSHGVTTLAKNIKYF
clone_size: -; j_call: TRBJ2-3; d_call: -; v_call: TRBV6-2/TRBV6-3; cdr3_nt: TGTGCCAGCAGGAGAGAGGATACGCAGTATTTT; cdr3_aa: CASRREDTQYF
clone_size: few; j_call: TRBJ2-3; d_call: -; v_call: TRBV2; cdr3_nt: TGTGCCAGCAGCTCTCACCTTTTT; cdr3_aa: CASSSHLF
clone_size: -; j_call: TRBJ1-5; d_call: -; v_call: TRBV6-2/TRBV6-3; cdr3_nt: TGTGCCAGCAGTTACGGACAGATCAATCAGCCCCAGCATTTT; cdr3_aa: CASSYGQINQPQHF
clone_size: -; j_call: TRBJ2-1; d_call: -; v_call: TRBV11-2; cdr3_nt: TGTGCCAGCAGCTCAACTAGCCGTAATGAGCAGTTCTTC; cdr3_aa: CASSSTSRNEQFF
clone_size: few; j_call: TRBJ2-4; d_call: -; v_call: TRBV21-1; cdr3_nt: TGTGCCAGCAGCAAAGGAGCAGGGGGCTTTGTCAAAAACATTCAGTACTTC; cdr3_aa: CASSKGAGGFVKNIQYF
clone_size: many; j_call: TRBJ1-1; d_call: -; v_call: TRBV30; cdr3_nt: TGTGCCTGGAGTTACGGGGATAACACTGAAGCTTTCTTT; cdr3_aa: CAWSYGDNTEAFF
clone_size: -; j_call: TRBJ2-7; d_call: -; v_call: TRBV27; cdr3_nt: TGTGCCAGCAGTCCCCGGACGGTCTACGAGCAGTACTTC; cdr3_aa: CASSPRTVYEQYF